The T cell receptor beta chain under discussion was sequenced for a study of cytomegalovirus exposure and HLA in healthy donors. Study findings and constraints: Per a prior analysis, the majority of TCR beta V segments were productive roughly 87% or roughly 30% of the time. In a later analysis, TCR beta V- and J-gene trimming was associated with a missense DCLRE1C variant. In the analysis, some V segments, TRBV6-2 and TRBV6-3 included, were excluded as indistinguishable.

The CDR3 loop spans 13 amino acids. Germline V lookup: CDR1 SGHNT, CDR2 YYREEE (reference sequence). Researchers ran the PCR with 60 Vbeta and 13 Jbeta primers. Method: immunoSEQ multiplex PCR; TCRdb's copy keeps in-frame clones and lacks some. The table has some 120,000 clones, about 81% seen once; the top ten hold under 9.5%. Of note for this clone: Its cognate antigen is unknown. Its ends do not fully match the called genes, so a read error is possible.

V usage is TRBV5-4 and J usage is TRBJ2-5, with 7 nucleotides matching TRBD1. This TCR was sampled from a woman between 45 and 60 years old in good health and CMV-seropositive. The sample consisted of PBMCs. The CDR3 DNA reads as TGTGCCAGCAGCCCCTCCAGAGACAGGGACGCGAACTTC. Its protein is CASSPSRDRDANF.